A single TCR beta chain is shown here with its context. The data were obtained in a study of blood T cell repertoires in COVID-19. For the study at large: From the United States, Italy and Spain came samples of acute and convalescent COVID-19. Sources were T cells, B-cell-depleted T cells, or PBMCs; the material itself was cDNA or gDNA.

V was clipped by 5 bases and J by 4 bases; unmatched bases: 7. The V gene's germline CDR1 is MRHNA and CDR2 SNTAGT. The CDR3 runs to 16 residues. How the authors handled the data: Researchers report that nucleated cell counts were estimated from reference gene primer amplification. TCRdb's table, derived via immunoSEQ multiplex PCR, lists solely in-frame clones and lacks some. The DNA was the basis for D and trimming; V, J and clone size are from that table. The data hold approximately 94,000 clones, with around 89% observed a single time. The chain employs TRBV6-4 and TRBJ2-1, with TRBD2 matching over 11 bases. The sample comprised peripheral blood. The origin of this receptor is a woman older than 75 with active COVID-19. The CDR3 reads CASSSLSGRAYNEQFF. The CDR3 coding sequence is TGTGCCAGCAGTTCCCTTAGCGGGAGGGCTTACAATGAGCAGTTCTTC.